The 10 T cell receptor beta chains below were found in one sample sequenced in a study of cytomegalovirus exposure and HLA in healthy donors. Both 60 Vbeta primers and 13 Jbeta primers went into the PCR. The protocol was immunoSEQ multiplex PCR, while the TCRdb copy is restricted to in-frame clones and leaves out a portion. The sample contains around 150,000 clones, roughly 80% of which appear only once. The source material was PBMCs. The source is a woman in her twenties or thirties in good health and CMV-seropositive.

The chain uses TRBV29-1 and TRBJ2-3; D not resolved. The CDR3 runs 12 residues. Trimming took 5 bases from V and 4 from J, leaving 10 bases between them. Germline CDR1 reads SQVTM; CDR2 reads ANQGSEA. CDR3 sequence reads: CSVLERSDTQYF. The DNA for the CDR3 is TGCAGCGTTCTAGAACGCTCAGATACGCAGTATTTT.

This sequence joins TRBV5-4 and TRBJ2-1, with TRBD2 matching 9 bases. In germline, CDR1 is SGHNT, CDR2 YYREEE (reference sequence). The CDR3 is 15 amino acids. V shed 1 base and J 5 bases; nucleotides not matched to a gene: 4. The DNA of the CDR3 is TGTGCCAGCAGCTTGAAGACTAGCGGCCACAATGAGCAGTTCTTC. This encodes CASSLKTSGHNEQFF.

CDR3 sequence (DNA): TGTGCCACCAGCAGAGTTCTTGGGACAGACTTAAATGAAAAACTGTTTTTT. Residues: CATSRVLGTDLNEKLFF. J is TRBJ1-4 and V is TRBV15, with 7 bases aligning to TRBD1. Germline V gene sequence: CDR1 LNHNV, CDR2 YYDKDF (reference sequence). There are 17 residues in the CDR3. The V segment lost 1 base and the J segment 5 bases; nucleotides outside the gene matches: 10.

This clone turned up a few times. This sequence joins TRBV19 and TRBJ1-3, with D possibly TRBD1 on 5 matching bases. Trimming shortened V by 11 bases and J by 3 bases, and 14 bases separated the two germline ends. Germline V gene lookup returns CDR1 LNHDA and CDR2 SQIVND (reference sequence). The CDR3 is 13 residues long. CDR3 DNA sequence: TGTGCCTCCAAGGGAGGGGATGGAAACACCATATATTTT. Amino acids: CASKGGDGNTIYF.

This chain joins TRBV27 and TRBJ1-2; D gene unclear. This CDR3 is 14 amino acids long. Between the trimmed V and J ends, which lost 5 bases and 4 bases, there was a span of 14 bases. Per the germline V gene, CDR1 is MNHEY and CDR2 is SMNVEV (reference sequence). The CDR3 loop is CASSPNGESYGYTF. In DNA form, the CDR3 reads TGTGCCAGCAGTCCCAACGGGGAAAGCTATGGCTACACCTTC.

V is TRBV4-3 and J is TRBJ2-1, with TRBD2 identical over 10 bases. The germline CDR1 and CDR2 sequences are LGHNA and YSLEER. After removal of 8 bases from V and 3 bases from J, the junction contained 7 bases not matched to a gene. The CDR3 runs 15 residues. The CDR3 loop is CASAVAGGIYNEQFF. CDR3 sequence (DNA): TGCGCCAGCGCCGTAGCGGGGGGAATCTACAATGAGCAGTTCTTC.

The genes are TRBV15 and TRBJ2-7; TRBD2 agrees at 8 bases. This CDR3 region has 14 residues. Germline V CDR1 and CDR2: LNHNV, YYDKDF (reference sequence). J was trimmed by 6 bases and V by 3 bases; bases with no gene match: 7. CDR3 sequence reads: CATSSFGGAGEQYF. Here the CDR3 DNA reads TGTGCCACCAGCAGCTTCGGGGGGGCCGGCGAGCAGTACTTC.

This sequence joins TRBV5-6 and TRBJ2-1; D is possibly TRBD2 (5 bases). Trimming left V 2 bases short and J 15 bases short, with 12 bases between. The CDR3 runs to 11 residues. Germline V gene lookup returns CDR1 SGHDT and CDR2 YYEEEE. The CDR3 bases are TGTGCCAGCAGCTTAGGGCTAGCAAGGTTCTTC. As protein: CASSLGLARFF. Based on the CDR3 plus reference TRBV5-6 and TRBJ2-1, the full variable domain is DAGVTQSPTHLIKTRGQQVTLRCSPKSGHDTVSWYQQALGQGPQFIFQYYEEEERQRGNFPDRFSGHQFPNYSSELNVNALLLGDSALYLCASSLGLARFFGPGTRLTVL.

The V call is TRBV10-3, the J call TRBJ2-3; D is unclear. Looked up from germline, CDR1 is ENHRY and CDR2 is SYGVKD. The CDR3 loop spans 14 amino acids. Trimming removed 6 bases at V and 1 base at J, with 11 bases between. Here the CDR3 DNA reads TGTGCCATCAGCCTATTAAAACGCACAGATACGCAGTATTTT. This codes for CAISLLKRTDTQYF.

V and J are TRBV4-1 and TRBJ2-5; TRBD2 matches at 8 bases. Germline V CDR1 and CDR2: MGHRA, YSYEKL. The CDR3 covers 21 residues. V shed 1 base, J shed 5 bases, and the junction held 24 bases outside the gene matches. The CDR3 loop reads CASSQALSGTRRTLPRETQYF. The CDR3 region has the DNA TGCGCCAGCAGCCAAGCCTTATCCGGGACTAGGAGAACCTTACCAAGGGAGACCCAGTACTTC.